The T cell receptor (beta chain) under discussion was sequenced for a study of CD8 T cells in ankylosing spondylitis. Generation of TCR beta libraries employed quantitative 5'-RACE incorporating molecular barcodes. Each CDR3 protein is one row after TCRdb ran MiXCR on the 5' RACE reads. This sample carries about 250,000 distinct CDR3 sequences, more than 25% of them seen once, and the ten largest clones take 4% to 5%. Study-level points and caveats: Disease-linked clones displayed a CD8+ phenotype and appeared relatively rarely in peripheral blood. What appeared characteristic of ankylosing spondylitis blood was a TCR beta motif of eight highly homologous variants.

About this clonotype: Its antigen is not identified.

Sequenced input: blood, either unsorted or a sorted T cell fraction (not recorded which). This TCR was sampled from a male donor with ankylosing spondylitis or in good health (not recorded which).

The CDR3 DNA is TGCGCCAGCAGCCGCTGGGGAAGCACAGATACGCAGTATTTT. It codes for CASSRWGSTDTQYF. V usage is TRBV4-1 and J usage is TRBJ2-3; D is unclear. CDR3 length equals 14 residues. V lost 4 bases to trimming and J lost 0 bases, with 8 bases between them. Per germline, CDR1 MGHRA and CDR2 YSYEKL.